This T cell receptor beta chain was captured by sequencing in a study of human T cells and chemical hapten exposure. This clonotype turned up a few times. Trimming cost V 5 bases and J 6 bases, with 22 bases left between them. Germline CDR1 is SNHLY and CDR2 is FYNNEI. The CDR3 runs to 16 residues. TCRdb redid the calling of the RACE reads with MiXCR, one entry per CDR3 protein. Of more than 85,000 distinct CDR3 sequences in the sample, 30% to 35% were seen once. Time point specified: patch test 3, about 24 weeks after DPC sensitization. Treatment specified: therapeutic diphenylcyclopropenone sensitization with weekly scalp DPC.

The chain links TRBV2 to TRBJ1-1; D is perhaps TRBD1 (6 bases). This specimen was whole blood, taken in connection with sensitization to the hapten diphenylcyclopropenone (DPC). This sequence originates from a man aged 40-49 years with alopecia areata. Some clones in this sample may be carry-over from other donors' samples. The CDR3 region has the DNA TGTGCCAGCAGTTCACGCGTACAGGGAGGTGGGTCTGAAGCTTTCTTT. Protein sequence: CASSSRVQGGGSEAFF.